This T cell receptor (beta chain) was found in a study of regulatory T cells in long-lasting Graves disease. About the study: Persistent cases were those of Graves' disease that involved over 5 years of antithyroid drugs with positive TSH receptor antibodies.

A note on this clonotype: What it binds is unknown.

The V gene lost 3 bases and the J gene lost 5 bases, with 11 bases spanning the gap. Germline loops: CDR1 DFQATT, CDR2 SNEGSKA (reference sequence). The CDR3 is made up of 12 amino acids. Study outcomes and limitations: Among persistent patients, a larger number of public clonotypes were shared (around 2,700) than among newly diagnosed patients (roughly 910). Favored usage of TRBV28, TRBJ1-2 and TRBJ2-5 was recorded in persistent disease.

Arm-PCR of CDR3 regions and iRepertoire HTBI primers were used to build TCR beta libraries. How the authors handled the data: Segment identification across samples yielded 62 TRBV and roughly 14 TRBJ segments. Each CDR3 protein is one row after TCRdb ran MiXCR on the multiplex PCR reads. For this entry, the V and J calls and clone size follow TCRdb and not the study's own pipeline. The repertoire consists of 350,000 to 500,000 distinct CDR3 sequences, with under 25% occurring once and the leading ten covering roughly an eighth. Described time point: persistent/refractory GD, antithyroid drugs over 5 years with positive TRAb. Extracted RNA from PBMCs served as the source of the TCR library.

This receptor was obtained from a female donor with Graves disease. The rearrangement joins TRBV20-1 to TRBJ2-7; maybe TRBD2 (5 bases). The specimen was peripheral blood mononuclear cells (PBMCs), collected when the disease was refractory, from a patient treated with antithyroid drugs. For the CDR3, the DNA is TGCAGTGCTAGCGGGATGGATCACGAGCAGTACTTC. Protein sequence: CSASGMDHEQYF.